This TCR beta chain was captured by sequencing in a study of somatic mutations in cytotoxic T cells in rheumatoid arthritis. In the study overall: Sorting by flow gave nearly 100% purity for some V beta antibody-stained T-cell populations, including V beta1+ cells sequenced for TCRB.

This clone was seen a single time. Positive selection using magnetic beads isolated the CD4+ and CD8+ cells (purity was checked by flow cytometry). Sequenced by immunoSEQ multiplex PCR; TCRdb stores in-frame clones only, minus some. The sample includes under 20,000 clones, under 80% of them seen just once. This TCR came from an adult with rheumatoid arthritis. Sample: CD8+ T cells sorted from blood.

The CDR3 DNA sequence: TGTGCCAGTAGCCGGCAGAGTGGGTCCTACAATGAGCAGTTCTTC. Translating it yields CASSRQSGSYNEQFF. The chain carries TRBV19 and TRBJ2-1; D remains unclear. V shed 6 bases and J shed 1 base, with 13 bases lying between them. This CDR3 spans 15 amino acids. CDR1 and CDR2 from the germline V gene are LNHDA and SQIVND (reference sequence).